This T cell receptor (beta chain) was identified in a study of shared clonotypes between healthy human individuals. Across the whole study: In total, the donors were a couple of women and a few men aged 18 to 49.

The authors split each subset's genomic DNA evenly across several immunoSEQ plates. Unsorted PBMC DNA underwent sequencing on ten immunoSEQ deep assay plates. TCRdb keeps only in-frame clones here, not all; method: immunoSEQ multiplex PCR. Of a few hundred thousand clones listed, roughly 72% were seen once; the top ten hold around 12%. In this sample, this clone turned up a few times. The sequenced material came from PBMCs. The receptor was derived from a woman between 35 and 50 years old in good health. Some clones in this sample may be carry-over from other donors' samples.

CDR3 sequence reads: CASRDGGGGGNTIYF. In nucleotides, the CDR3 is TGTGCCAGCAGAGACGGGGGAGGGGGTGGAAACACCATATATTTT. This chain joins TRBV6-5 and TRBJ1-3; perhaps TRBD1 as D (6 bases). CDR3 size: 15 residues. Trimming shortened V by 6 bases and J by 3 bases, and 15 bases separated the two germline ends. Germline values: CDR1 MNHEY, CDR2 SVGAGI.